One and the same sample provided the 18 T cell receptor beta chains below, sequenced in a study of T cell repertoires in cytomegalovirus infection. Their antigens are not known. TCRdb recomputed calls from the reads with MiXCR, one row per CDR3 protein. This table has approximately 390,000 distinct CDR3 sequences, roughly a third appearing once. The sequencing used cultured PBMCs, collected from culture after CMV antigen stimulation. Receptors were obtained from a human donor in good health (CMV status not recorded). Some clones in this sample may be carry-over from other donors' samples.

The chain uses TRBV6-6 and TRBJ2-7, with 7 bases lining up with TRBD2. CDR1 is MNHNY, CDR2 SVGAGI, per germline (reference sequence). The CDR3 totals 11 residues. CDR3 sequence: CASTLGGVIHV. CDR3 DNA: TGTGCCAGCACACTGGGAGGGGTGATACACGTC.

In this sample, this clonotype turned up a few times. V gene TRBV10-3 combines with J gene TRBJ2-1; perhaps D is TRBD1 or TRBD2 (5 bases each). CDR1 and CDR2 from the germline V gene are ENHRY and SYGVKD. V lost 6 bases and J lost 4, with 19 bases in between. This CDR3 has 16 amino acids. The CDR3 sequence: CAISSRDPTGYNEQFF. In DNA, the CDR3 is TGTGCCATCAGCAGCCGGGACCCCACCGGGTACAATGAGCAGTTCTTC.

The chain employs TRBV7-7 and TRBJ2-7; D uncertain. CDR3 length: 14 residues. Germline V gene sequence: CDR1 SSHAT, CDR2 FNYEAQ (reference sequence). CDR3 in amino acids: CASNVSQETYEQYV. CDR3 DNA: TGTGCTAGCAACGTTAGTCAGGAGACCTACGAGCAGTACGTC.

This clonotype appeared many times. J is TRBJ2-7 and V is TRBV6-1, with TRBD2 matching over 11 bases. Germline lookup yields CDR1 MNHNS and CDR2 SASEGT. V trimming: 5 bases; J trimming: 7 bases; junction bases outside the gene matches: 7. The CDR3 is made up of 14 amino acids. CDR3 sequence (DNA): TGTGCCAGCAGTATAGCGGGAGGGCCGTTAGAGCAGTACTTC. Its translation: CASSIAGGPLEQYF.

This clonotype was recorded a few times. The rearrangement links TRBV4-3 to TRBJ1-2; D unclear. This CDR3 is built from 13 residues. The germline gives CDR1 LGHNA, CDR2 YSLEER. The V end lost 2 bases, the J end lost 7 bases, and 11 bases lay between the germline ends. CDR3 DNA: TGCGCCAGCAGCCAATCTTTAGCGGGTGGCTACACCTTC. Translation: CASSQSLAGGYTF.

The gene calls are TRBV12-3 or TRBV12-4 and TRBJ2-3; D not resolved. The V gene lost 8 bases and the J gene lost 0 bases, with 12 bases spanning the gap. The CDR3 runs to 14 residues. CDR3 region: CASPGESSTDTQYF. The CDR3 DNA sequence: TGTGCCAGCCCCGGAGAGAGCAGCACAGATACGCAGTATTTT.

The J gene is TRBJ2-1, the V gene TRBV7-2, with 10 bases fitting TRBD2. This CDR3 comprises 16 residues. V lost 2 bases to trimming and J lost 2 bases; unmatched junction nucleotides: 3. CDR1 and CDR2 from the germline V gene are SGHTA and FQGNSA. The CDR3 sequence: CASSLLSGRPYNEQFF. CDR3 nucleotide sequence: TGTGCCAGCAGCTTACTTAGCGGGAGGCCCTACAATGAGCAGTTCTTC.

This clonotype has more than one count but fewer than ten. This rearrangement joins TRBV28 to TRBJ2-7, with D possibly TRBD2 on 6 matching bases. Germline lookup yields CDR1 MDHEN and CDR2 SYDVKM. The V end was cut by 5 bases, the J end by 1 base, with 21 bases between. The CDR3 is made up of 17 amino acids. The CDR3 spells CASSIPFRDFSSYEQYF. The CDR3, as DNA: TGTGCCAGCAGTATCCCCTTTCGGGACTTCTCATCCTACGAGCAGTACTTC.

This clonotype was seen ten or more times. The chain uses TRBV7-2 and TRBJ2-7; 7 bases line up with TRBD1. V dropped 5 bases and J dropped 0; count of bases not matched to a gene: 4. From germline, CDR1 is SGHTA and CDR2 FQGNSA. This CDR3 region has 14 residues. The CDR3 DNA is TGTGCCAGCAGCGAGGGGACAGTCTCCTACGAGCAGTACTTC. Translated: CASSEGTVSYEQYF.

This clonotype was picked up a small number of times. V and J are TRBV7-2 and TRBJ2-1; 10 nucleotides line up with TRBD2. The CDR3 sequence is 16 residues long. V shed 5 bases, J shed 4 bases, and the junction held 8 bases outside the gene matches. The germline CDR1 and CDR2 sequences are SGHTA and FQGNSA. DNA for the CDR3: TGTGCCAGCAGCCCAGAGGCTAGCGGGGGATACAATGAGCAGTTCTTC. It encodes CASSPEASGGYNEQFF.

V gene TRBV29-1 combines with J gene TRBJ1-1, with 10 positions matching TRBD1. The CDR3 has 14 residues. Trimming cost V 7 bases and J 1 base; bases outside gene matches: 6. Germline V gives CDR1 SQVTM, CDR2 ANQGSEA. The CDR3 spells CSAGTGARNTEAFF. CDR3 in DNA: TGCAGCGCGGGGACAGGGGCCAGGAACACTGAAGCTTTCTTT.

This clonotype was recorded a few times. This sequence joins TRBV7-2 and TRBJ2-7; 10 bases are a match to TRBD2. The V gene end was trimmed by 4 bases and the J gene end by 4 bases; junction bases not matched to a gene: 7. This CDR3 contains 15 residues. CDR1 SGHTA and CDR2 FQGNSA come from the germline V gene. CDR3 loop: CASSSSSGSRYEQYF. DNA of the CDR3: TGTGCCAGCAGCTCATCTAGCGGGAGTAGGTACGAGCAGTACTTC.

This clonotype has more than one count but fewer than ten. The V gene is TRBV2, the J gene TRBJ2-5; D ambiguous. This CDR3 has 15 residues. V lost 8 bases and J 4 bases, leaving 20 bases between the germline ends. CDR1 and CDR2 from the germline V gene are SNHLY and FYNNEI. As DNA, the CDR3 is TGTGCCAGCTGCCCAGTCGGAGCCGCCGGAGAGACCCAGTACTTC. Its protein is CASCPVGAAGETQYF.

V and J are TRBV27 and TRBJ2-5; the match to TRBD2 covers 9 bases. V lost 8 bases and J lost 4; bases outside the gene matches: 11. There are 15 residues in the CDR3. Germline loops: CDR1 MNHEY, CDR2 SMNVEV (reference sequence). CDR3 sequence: CASGREGREGETQYF. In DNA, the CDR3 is TGTGCCAGCGGAAGGGAAGGGCGGGAGGGAGAGACCCAGTACTTC.

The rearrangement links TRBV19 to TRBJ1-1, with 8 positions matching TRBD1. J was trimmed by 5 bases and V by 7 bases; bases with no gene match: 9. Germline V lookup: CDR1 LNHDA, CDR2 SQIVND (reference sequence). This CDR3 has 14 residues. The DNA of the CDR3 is TGTGCCAGTACGGTCGGACAGGGAAGTACTGAAGCTTTCTTT. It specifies CASTVGQGSTEAFF.

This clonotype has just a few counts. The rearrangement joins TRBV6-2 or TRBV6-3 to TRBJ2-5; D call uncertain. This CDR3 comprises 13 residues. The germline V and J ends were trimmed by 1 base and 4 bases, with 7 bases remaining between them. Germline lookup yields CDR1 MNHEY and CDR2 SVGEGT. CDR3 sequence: CASSYYQVETQYF. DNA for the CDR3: TGTGCCAGCAGTTACTACCAGGTAGAGACCCAGTACTTC.

DNA for the CDR3: TGTGCCAGCAGTTTAGGCGGGACGGACCATTACAATGAGCAGTTCTTC. Translating it yields CASSLGGTDHYNEQFF. The chain is built from TRBV12-3 or TRBV12-4 and TRBJ2-1, with a possible D match to TRBD2 (6 bases). The CDR3 length is 16 residues. The V end was cut by 1 base, the J end by 4 bases, with 14 bases between.

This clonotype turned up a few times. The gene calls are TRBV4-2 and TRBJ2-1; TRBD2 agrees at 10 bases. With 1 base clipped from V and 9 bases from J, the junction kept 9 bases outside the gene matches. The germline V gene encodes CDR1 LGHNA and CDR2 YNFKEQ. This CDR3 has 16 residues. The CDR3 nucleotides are TGTGCCAGCAGCCAAGGAGTAGCGGGAGGATTCGGTGAGCAGTTCTTC. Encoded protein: CASSQGVAGGFGEQFF.